The text below deals with one T cell receptor beta chain. This sample was included in a study of blood T cell repertoires in COVID-19. The overall study: T cells, B-cell-depleted T cells, or PBMCs supplied cDNA or gDNA.

The CDR3 runs to 12 residues. Germline loops: CDR1 KGHSH, CDR2 LQKENI. Trimming cost V 3 bases and J 5 bases, with 4 bases left between them. TCRdb keeps only in-frame clones here, not all; method: immunoSEQ multiplex PCR. The sample records under 250,000 clones, 89% being singletons. The clonotype comes from a man in his fifties or sixties who had recovered from COVID-19. The chain employs TRBV18 and TRBJ1-4; D unresolved. The sample was peripheral blood. The CDR3 DNA sequence: TGTGCCAGCTCACCCCCAAATGAAAAACTGTTTTTT. It specifies CASSPPNEKLFF.